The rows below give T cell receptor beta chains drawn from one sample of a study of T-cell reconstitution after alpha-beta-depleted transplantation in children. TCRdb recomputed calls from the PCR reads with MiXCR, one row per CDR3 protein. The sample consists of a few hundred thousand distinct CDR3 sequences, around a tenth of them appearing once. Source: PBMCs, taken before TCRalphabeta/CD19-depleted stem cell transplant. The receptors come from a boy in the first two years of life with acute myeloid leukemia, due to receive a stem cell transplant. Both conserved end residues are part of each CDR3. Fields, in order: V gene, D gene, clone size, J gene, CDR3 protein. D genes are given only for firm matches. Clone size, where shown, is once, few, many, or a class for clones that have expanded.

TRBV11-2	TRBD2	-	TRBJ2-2	CASSLDPGLAGVGELFF
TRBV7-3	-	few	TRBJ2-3	CASAIEKIQGRSDTQYF
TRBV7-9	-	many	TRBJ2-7	CASSLSGVFLLEQYF
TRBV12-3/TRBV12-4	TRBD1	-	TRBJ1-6	CASSRGQGHNSPLHF
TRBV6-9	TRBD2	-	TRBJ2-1	CAASYSKRGTGTSSSYNEQFF
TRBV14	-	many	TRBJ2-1	CASSQEWGSYNEQFF
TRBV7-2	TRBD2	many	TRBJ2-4	CASSLAGGTKNIQYF
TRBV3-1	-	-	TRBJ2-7	CASSQLGQSHEQYF
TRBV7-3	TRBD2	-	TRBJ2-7	CASSLIRRLAGPYEQYF
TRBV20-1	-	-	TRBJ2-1	CSASGGPSYNEQFF
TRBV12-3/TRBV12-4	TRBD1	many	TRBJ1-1	CASSRGTDTEAFF
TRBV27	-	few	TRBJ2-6	CASSLTFGANVLTF
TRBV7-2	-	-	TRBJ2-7	CASSSQGRSAYEQYF
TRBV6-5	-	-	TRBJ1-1	CASSYHRDTEAFF
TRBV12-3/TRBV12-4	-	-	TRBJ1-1	CASNYSPNTEAFF
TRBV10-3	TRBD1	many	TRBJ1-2	CAISEAGTGAGGYTF
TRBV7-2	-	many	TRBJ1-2	CASSLQGSYGYTF
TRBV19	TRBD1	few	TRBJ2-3	CASSTGGQVTDTQYF
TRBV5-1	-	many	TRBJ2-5	CASRFSPEETQYF
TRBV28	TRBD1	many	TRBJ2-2	CASSQGRTGRTGELFF
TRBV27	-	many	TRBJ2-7	CASSPGGRYEQYF
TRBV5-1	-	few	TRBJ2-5	CASSAWPKGGGPETQYF
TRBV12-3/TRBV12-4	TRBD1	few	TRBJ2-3	CASSTRQGTDTQYF
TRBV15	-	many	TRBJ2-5	CATSRLRETQYF
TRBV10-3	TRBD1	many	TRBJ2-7	CAISDGQGNDEQYF
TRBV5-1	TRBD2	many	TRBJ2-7	CASRTSGSYEQYF
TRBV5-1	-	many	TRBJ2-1	CASSLGGVEQFF
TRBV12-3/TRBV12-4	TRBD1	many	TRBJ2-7	CASSLTGQGRYEQYF
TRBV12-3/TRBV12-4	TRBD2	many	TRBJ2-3	CASSLGTSNTDTQYF
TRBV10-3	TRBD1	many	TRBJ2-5	CAISESGQGEETQYF
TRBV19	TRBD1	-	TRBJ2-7	CASSMWDRTYEQYF
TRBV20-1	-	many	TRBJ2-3	CSAGQTGDSTDTQYF
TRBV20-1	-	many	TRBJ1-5	CSAAPPVSNQPQHF
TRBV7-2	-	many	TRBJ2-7	CASSLGLDYEQYF
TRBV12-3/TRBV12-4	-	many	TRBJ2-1	CASRGGRHNEQFF
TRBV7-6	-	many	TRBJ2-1	CASGTPFEQFF
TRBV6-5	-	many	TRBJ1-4	CASSYTGPHNEKLFF
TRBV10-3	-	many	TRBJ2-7	CAISESYEGGEQYF
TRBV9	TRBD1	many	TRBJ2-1	CASSVSHTGGSYNEQFF
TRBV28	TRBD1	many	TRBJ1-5	CASRYDRVSQPQHF